This T cell receptor beta chain came from a study of Graves' ophthalmopathy and Graves' hyperthyroidism. Study-wide context: Stable hyperthyroidism meant no progression to ophthalmopathy within 18 months of follow-up. Study results and limitations: With around 65% sensitivity and 72% to 85% specificity, the model predicted ophthalmopathy progression.

Amplification from RNA transcripts yielded the TCR beta CDR3 regions. The library came from an HTBI-primed first-round RT-PCR and a second-round multiplex PCR. TCRdb used MiXCR to reprocess the multiplex PCR reads, holding one entry per CDR3 protein. The table has about 550,000 distinct CDR3 sequences, approximately 37% seen once; the top ten hold over 3.5%. Germline CDR1 is SEHNR and CDR2 is FQNEAQ (reference sequence). This CDR3 has 13 residues. V was clipped by 7 bases and J by 5 bases; unmatched bases: 6. The sample holds many counts of this clonotype. Its matching antigen is unknown. The clonotype was recovered from an adult man with Graves' hyperthyroidism. Sequenced material: peripheral blood or thyroid tissue (not recorded which). The chain has TRBV7-9 and TRBJ2-5; 8 bases match TRBD1. The DNA for the CDR3 is TGTGCCAGCAAACAGGGGGTTGGGGAGACCCAGTACTTC. This encodes CASKQGVGETQYF.